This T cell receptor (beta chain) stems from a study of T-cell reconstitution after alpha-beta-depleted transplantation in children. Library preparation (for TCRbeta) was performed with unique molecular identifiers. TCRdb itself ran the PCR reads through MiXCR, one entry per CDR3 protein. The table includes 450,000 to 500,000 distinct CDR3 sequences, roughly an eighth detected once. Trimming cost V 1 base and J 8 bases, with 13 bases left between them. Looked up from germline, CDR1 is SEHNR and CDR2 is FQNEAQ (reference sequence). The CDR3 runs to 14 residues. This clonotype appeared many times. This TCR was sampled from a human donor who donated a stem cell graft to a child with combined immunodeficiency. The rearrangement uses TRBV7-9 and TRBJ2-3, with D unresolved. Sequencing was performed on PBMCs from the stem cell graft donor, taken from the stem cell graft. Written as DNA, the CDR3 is TGTGCCAGCAGCTTAGGGGCAGCCGCTCGTACGCAGTATTTT. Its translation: CASSLGAAARTQYF. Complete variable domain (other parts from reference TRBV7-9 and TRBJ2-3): DTGVSQNPRHKITKRGQNVTFRCDPISEHNRLYWYRQTLGQGPEFLTYFQNEAQLEKSRLLSDRFSAERPKGSFSTLEIQRTEQGDSAMYLCASSLGAAARTQYFGPGTRLTVL.